This T cell receptor beta chain stems from a study of blood T cell repertoires in COVID-19. Study at large: Specimens from acute and convalescent COVID-19 originated in the United States, Italy and Spain. PBMCs, B-cell-depleted T cells, or T cells provided the cDNA or gDNA that made up the material.

Assay: immunoSEQ multiplex PCR; the TCRdb copy retains only in-frame clones and omits some. The sample lists tens of thousands of clones; about 70% were seen once. This CDR3 is built from 15 residues. From germline, CDR1 is MDHEN and CDR2 SYDVKM. With 6 bases removed from V and 0 bases from J, the gap between germline ends came to 15 bases. In its sample, this clone was seen a few times. This TCR was recovered from an elderly man with acute or convalescent COVID-19. The source material was peripheral blood. V and J are TRBV28 and TRBJ2-7, with D tentatively TRBD2 (6 bases). The CDR3 region has the DNA TGTGCCAGCAGGCCGACTAGGTTGAACTCCTACGAGCAGTACTTC. It specifies CASRPTRLNSYEQYF.